This TCR beta chain emerged from a study of OX40 agonist ivuxolimab in advanced cancers. Study-level background: Each dose-escalation patient presented with hepatocellular carcinoma, melanoma, renal cell or head and neck cancer.

Overall study results and limits: It was not determined which antigens were specifically recognized by the peripheral T cells that had undergone clonal expansion. Patients with a partial response at 0.1-3.0 mg/kg had among the lowest clonal expansion.

Generated by immunoSEQ multiplex PCR, the TCRdb table keeps only in-frame clones and is missing some. The repertoire has fewer than 75,000 clones, about 87% of them found once; the top ten carry about 4.1%. J lost 7 bases, V lost 2 bases, and 5 bases had no gene match. Germline V gives CDR1 SGHNT, CDR2 YYREEE (reference sequence). The CDR3 runs to 14 residues. A note on this clone: No antigen is known for it.

The input for sequencing was CD4+ or CD8+ T cells sorted from blood, taken in a trial of the OX40 agonist ivuxolimab. The V call is TRBV5-4, the J call TRBJ2-1; the match to TRBD2 covers 8 bases. The receptor's source is an adult with an advanced solid tumor such as melanoma, head and neck, liver or kidney cancer. The CDR3 is CASSLRLAGNEQFF. The CDR3 DNA sequence: TGTGCCAGCAGCTTACGGCTAGCGGGTAATGAGCAGTTCTTC.